This T cell receptor (beta chain) was documented in a study of cytomegalovirus exposure and HLA in healthy donors. Regarding the study as a whole: Several of the most significant clusters were apparently associated with common viral pathogens in a later analysis. Being productive about 90% or about 30% of the time was typical of most TCR beta V segments in an earlier analysis. The authors later found TCR association rates varying by HLA locus, with DRB1 most and HLA-C fewest. Other equally common chains were less clonally expanded than HLA-associated TCR beta chains, a later analysis showed.

PCR involved 60 Vbeta and 13 Jbeta primers. Method: immunoSEQ multiplex PCR; TCRdb's copy keeps in-frame clones and lacks some. The table includes about 67,000 clones, roughly nine tenths detected once. Germline trimming cut 5 bases from V and 5 bases from J; bases unmatched to any gene: 8. Looked up from germline, CDR1 is LNHDA and CDR2 is SQIVND (reference sequence). This CDR3 has 15 residues. Turning to this clone: The antigen is unknown.

The clonotype was recovered from a woman in her 30s in good health and CMV-seropositive. This rearrangement joins TRBV19 to TRBJ2-1; 8 bases match TRBD2. Sequencing input: PBMCs. The CDR3 sequence is CASSLGAGANNEQFF. The CDR3 coding sequence is TGTGCCAGTAGTCTAGGAGCGGGAGCCAACAATGAGCAGTTCTTC. Filled out from reference TRBV19 and TRBJ2-1, the complete variable domain reads DGGITQSPKYLFRKEGQNVTLSCEQNLNHDAMYWYRQDPGQGLRLIYYSQIVNDFQKGDIAEGYSVSREKKESFPLTVTSAQKNPTAFYLCASSLGAGANNEQFFGPGTRLTVL.